A selection of T cell receptor beta chains follows, all from one sample in a study of cytotoxic CD8 clonotypes in ibrutinib-treated CLL. Profiling relied on immunoSEQ multiplex PCR, and the TCRdb table lists in-frame clones only, not all of them. This sample has 40,000 to 55,000 clones, with roughly 85% found just once. The sequences come from PBMCs, collected after 24 months of ibrutinib treatment. These receptors all stem from a human donor with chronic lymphocytic leukemia. CDR3s include the opening cysteine and the closing phenylalanine or tryptophan. The order of the fields is clone size, V gene, D gene, J gene, CDR3 protein, CDR3 DNA. The D gene is left open where the match is weak. Size is stated for part of the rows, as once, few or many counts, or as a class when the clone is expanded.

NA	TRBV2	TRBD2	TRBJ2-1	CASSGLAGKNEQFF	TGTGCCAGCAGCGGACTAGCGGGAAAGAATGAGCAGTTCTTC
NA	TRBV9	TRBD1	TRBJ2-2	CASSSTGTVTGELFF	TGTGCCAGCAGCTCCACCGGGACAGTCACCGGGGAGCTGTTTTTT
once	TRBV7-3	NA	TRBJ2-3	CASSRGDEDTQYF	TGTGCCAGCAGCCGAGGCGATGAAGATACGCAGTATTTT
NA	TRBV28	TRBD2	TRBJ2-7	CASSLLAGGIEQYF	TGTGCCAGCAGTTTGCTAGCGGGAGGTATCGAGCAGTACTTC
NA	TRBV28	TRBD2	TRBJ2-2	CASSSHRGSGVFSGELFF	TGTGCCAGCAGTTCCCACCGCGGTAGCGGGGTGTTCAGCGGGGAGCTGTTTTTT
NA	TRBV28	TRBD1	TRBJ2-7	CASSKSWDRVYEQYF	TGTGCCAGCAGCAAAAGCTGGGACAGGGTCTACGAGCAGTACTTC
NA	TRBV12-2	NA	TRBJ1-4	CASRPKTGGEEKLFF	TGTGCAAGTCGCCCAAAGACAGGGGGCGAAGAAAAACTGTTTTTT
few	TRBV18	NA	TRBJ2-5	CASSPGDQETQYF	TGTGCCAGCTCGCCCGGGGACCAAGAGACCCAGTACTTC
NA	TRBV5-4	TRBD2	TRBJ2-5	CASSATSGQETQYF	TGTGCCAGCAGCGCGACTAGCGGCCAAGAGACCCAGTACTTC
NA	TRBV5-1	TRBD2	TRBJ2-7	CASAGTSGTHSYEQYF	TGCGCCAGCGCCGGGACTAGCGGGACCCACTCCTACGAGCAGTACTTC
NA	TRBV27	NA	TRBJ1-1	CASSPRGLNTEAFF	TGTGCCAGCAGCCCCAGGGGTCTGAACACTGAAGCTTTCTTT
NA	TRBV7-8	NA	TRBJ2-7	CASSLAETNYEQYF	TGTGCCAGCAGCTTAGCTGAAACAAACTACGAGCAGTACTTC
NA	TRBV2	NA	TRBJ2-5	CASSVETQYF	TGTGCCAGCAGTGTAGAGACCCAGTACTTC
NA	TRBV15	NA	TRBJ1-1	CATSSYNSGAFF	TGTGCCACCAGCAGTTACAACAGCGGAGCTTTCTTT
NA	TRBV6-5	NA	TRBJ1-3	CASSYKSSGNTIYF	TGTGCCAGCAGTTACAAAAGCTCTGGAAACACCATATATTTT
NA	TRBV4-1	NA	TRBJ2-3	CASSQDSAGTQYF	TGCGCCAGCAGCCAAGATTCCGCGGGAACGCAGTATTTT
NA	TRBV7-8	TRBD2	TRBJ2-7	CASSLGVLAGGFEQYF	TGTGCCAGCAGCTTAGGTGTCCTAGCGGGAGGATTTGAGCAGTACTTC
NA	TRBV19	TRBD1	TRBJ1-2	CASRDSRTGKIYGYTF	TGTGCCAGTAGGGACTCAAGGACAGGGAAAATCTATGGCTACACCTTC
NA	TRBV9	NA	TRBJ1-2	CASSARGDGYTF	TGTGCCAGCAGCGCCCGAGGGGACGGCTACACCTTC
NA	TRBV5-1	NA	TRBJ1-1	CASSLLPGQRNTEAFF	TGCGCCAGCAGCTTGTTACCCGGACAGAGAAACACTGAAGCTTTCTTT
NA	TRBV5-1	NA	TRBJ2-2	CASSQSDLTGELFF	TGCGCCAGCAGCCAATCCGACCTAACCGGGGAGCTGTTTTTT
NA	TRBV9	NA	TRBJ2-4	CASSADPASAQRAKNIQYF	TGTGCCAGCAGCGCCGACCCCGCTAGCGCTCAACGAGCCAAAAACATTCAGTACTTC
once	TRBV6-5	NA	TRBJ2-1	CASSYADETGKFF	TGTGCCAGCAGTTACGCGGACGAGACAGGCAAGTTCTTC
NA	TRBV19	NA	TRBJ2-1	CASSGSLRGNEQFF	TGTGCCAGCAGCGGGTCATTGAGAGGCAATGAGCAGTTCTTC
once	TRBV5-5	TRBD1	TRBJ2-1	CASSLGTGVVRNEQFF	TGTGCCAGCAGCCTAGGAACAGGGGTAGTACGGAATGAGCAGTTCTTC
NA	TRBV27	NA	TRBJ2-2	CASSFDGTNTGELFF	TGTGCCAGCAGTTTCGATGGGACGAACACCGGGGAGCTGTTTTTT
NA	TRBV5-1	TRBD2	TRBJ2-3	CASSLAGGAGGITDTQYF	TGCGCCAGCAGCTTGGCTGGTGGAGCGGGAGGGATCACAGATACGCAGTATTTT
NA	TRBV4-2	NA	TRBJ1-4	CASSQGREEKLFF	TGTGCCAGCAGCCAAGGACGAGAGGAAAAACTGTTTTTT
NA	TRBV7-2	TRBD2	TRBJ2-7	CASSSRLAAYEQYF	TGTGCCAGCAGCTCTAGACTAGCGGCCTACGAGCAGTACTTC
NA	TRBV5-6	TRBD1	TRBJ1-4	CASSLGPGQGAFDEKLFF	TGTGCCAGCAGCTTGGGACCGGGACAGGGGGCTTTTGATGAAAAACTGTTTTTT
NA	TRBV4-3	TRBD1	TRBJ2-1	CASSQDRRTGRQFF	TGCGCCAGCAGCCAAGACCGACGGACAGGGCGGCAGTTCTTC
NA	TRBV29-1	NA	TRBJ2-3	CSVGGLGQGTTDTQYF	TGCAGCGTTGGAGGTCTGGGCCAGGGGACCACAGATACGCAGTATTTT
NA	TRBV5-1	NA	TRBJ2-3	CASSLVAGTDTQYF	TGCGCCAGCAGCTTGGTGGCGGGCACAGATACGCAGTATTTT
NA	TRBV9	NA	TRBJ1-5	CASSVGAGSGNQPQHF	TGTGCCAGCAGCGTAGGGGCAGGGTCGGGCAATCAGCCCCAGCATTTT
NA	TRBV30	NA	TRBJ2-3	CAWELGYTQYF	TGTGCCTGGGAACTTGGGTATACGCAGTATTTT
NA	TRBV7-8	TRBD2	TRBJ2-7	CASSSRADSGSGHEQYF	TGTGCCAGCAGTTCCCGGGCCGATAGCGGGAGTGGCCACGAGCAGTACTTC